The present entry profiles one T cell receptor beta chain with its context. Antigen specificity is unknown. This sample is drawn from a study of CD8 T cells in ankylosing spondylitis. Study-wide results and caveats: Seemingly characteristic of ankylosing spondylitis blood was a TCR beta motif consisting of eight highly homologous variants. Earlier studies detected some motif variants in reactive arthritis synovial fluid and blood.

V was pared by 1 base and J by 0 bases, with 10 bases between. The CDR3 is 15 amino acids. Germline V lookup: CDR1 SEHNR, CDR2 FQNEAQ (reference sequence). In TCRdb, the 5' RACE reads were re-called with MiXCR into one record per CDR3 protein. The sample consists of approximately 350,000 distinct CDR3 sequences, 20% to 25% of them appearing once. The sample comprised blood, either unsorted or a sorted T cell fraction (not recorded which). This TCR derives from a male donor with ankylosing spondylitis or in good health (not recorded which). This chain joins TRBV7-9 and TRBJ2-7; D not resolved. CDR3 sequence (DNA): TGTGCCAGCAGCTTAGAAGGCCAGAGCTCCTACGAGCAGTACTTC. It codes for CASSLEGQSSYEQYF.